Listed here are 26 T cell receptor beta chains from one sample, sequenced in a study of beta chain features in type 1 diabetes. Broader study findings: A moderate, significant TCRB CDR3 shortening appeared in type 1 diabetes across four CD4+ subsets.

Reverse transcribing all isolated RNA meant expressed TCRB transcripts were sequenced. The protocol was immunoSEQ multiplex PCR, while the TCRdb copy is restricted to in-frame clones and leaves out a portion. The profile shows under 250,000 clones, approximately 14% of them singletons. The antigens for these receptors are not known. The sample was naive CD4+ T cells from blood. The receptors here all came from a man under 40 with type 1 diabetes.

This clone was recorded a few times. The chain combines TRBV9 with TRBJ1-2, with D possibly TRBD1 on 5 matching bases. Looked up from germline, CDR1 is SGDLS and CDR2 is YYNGEE. This CDR3 is 14 amino acids long. V shed 1 base and J shed 8 bases, with 15 bases lying between them. The CDR3 loop is CASSVFQGLGGYTF. CDR3 bases: TGTGCCAGCAGCGTATTTCAGGGACTGGGAGGCTACACCTTC.

The V gene is TRBV7-2, the J gene TRBJ1-2; 7 nucleotides align to TRBD1. The V segment lost 5 bases and the J segment 2 bases; nucleotides outside the gene matches: 8. The CDR3 covers 15 residues. Germline V lookup: CDR1 SGHTA, CDR2 FQGNSA. The CDR3 reads CASSPGDSRNYGYTF. For the CDR3, the DNA is TGTGCCAGCAGCCCGGGGGACAGTCGAAACTATGGCTACACCTTC.

The J gene is TRBJ1-5, the V gene TRBV2; D gene unclear. Germline V gene data show CDR1 as SNHLY and CDR2 as FYNNEI. CDR3 length equals 13 residues. Trimming stripped 7 bases from V and 7 bases from J, with 14 bases between. CDR3 sequence: CASTEEAGQPQHF. CDR3 sequence (DNA): TGTGCCAGCACCGAGGAGGCGGGACAGCCCCAGCATTTT.

Only a few counts were recorded for this clone. The chain joins TRBV19 to TRBJ1-4; 7 positions match TRBD1. J lost 8 bases, V lost 9 bases, and 15 bases had no gene match. The CDR3 length is 15 residues. CDR1 is LNHDA and CDR2 is SQIVND in the germline V gene (reference sequence). CDR3 bases: TGTGCCAGCACATCGACAGGGACACCTGTCGAAAAACTGTTTTTT. This codes for CASTSTGTPVEKLFF.

This clone has only a few counts. The chain combines TRBV11-2 with TRBJ2-5; D may be TRBD1 (6 bases). The germline V and J ends were trimmed by 3 bases and 0 bases, with 11 bases remaining between them. This CDR3 is 15 amino acids long. The germline gives CDR1 SGHAT, CDR2 FQNNGV. The CDR3 reads CASSFTGIYQETQYF. DNA for the CDR3: TGTGCCAGCAGCTTCACAGGGATATACCAAGAGACCCAGTACTTC.

The chain links TRBV10-2 to TRBJ2-2; maybe TRBD1 (5 bases). This CDR3 comprises 14 residues. Trimming removed 7 bases at V and 2 bases at J, with 11 bases between. Germline CDR1 WSHSY, CDR2 SAAADI. The CDR3 region is CASTSRVNTGELFF. CDR3 in DNA: TGCGCCAGCACCTCCAGGGTCAACACCGGGGAGCTGTTTTTT.

This clone was counted only a few times. The gene calls are TRBV19 and TRBJ2-5; 7 bases line up with TRBD1. This CDR3 comprises 13 residues. Trimming took 6 bases from V and 3 from J; bases not matched to a gene: 4. Germline V gene lookup returns CDR1 LNHDA and CDR2 SQIVND (reference sequence). The CDR3 bases are TGTGCCAGTAGCGCCGGGACAGAAGAGACCCAGTACTTC. It specifies CASSAGTEETQYF. Full variable domain (rest looked up from reference TRBV19 and TRBJ2-5): DGGITQSPKYLFRKEGQNVTLSCEQNLNHDAMYWYRQDPGQGLRLIYYSQIVNDFQKGDIAEGYSVSREKKESFPLTVTSAQKNPTAFYLCASSAGTEETQYFGPGTRLLVL.

This clone was seen a handful of times. The rearrangement joins TRBV5-1 to TRBJ2-7; 9 positions match TRBD1. In germline, CDR1 is SGHRS, CDR2 YFSETQ. The V gene end was trimmed by 2 bases and the J gene end by 3 bases; junction bases not matched to a gene: 6. This CDR3 is 15 amino acids long. In nucleotides, the CDR3 is TGCGCCAGCAGCTTAAACCCGGGACAGGGCTACGAGCAGTACTTC. Amino acids: CASSLNPGQGYEQYF.

The J gene is TRBJ1-5, the V gene TRBV2; weak D call: TRBD1 (5 bases). The CDR3 extends over 14 amino acids. V was pared by 3 bases and J by 5 bases, with 11 bases between. CDR1 SNHLY and CDR2 FYNNEI come from the germline V gene. CDR3 amino acids: CASSDGGLHQPQHF. CDR3 sequence (DNA): TGTGCCAGCAGTGACGGGGGTTTGCATCAGCCCCAGCATTTT.

This clone was found once. The genes are TRBV5-1 and TRBJ2-2; D call uncertain. V gave up 0 bases and J gave up 7 bases, with 7 bases separating them. The CDR3 spans 13 residues. The V gene's germline CDR1 is SGHRS and CDR2 YFSETQ. The CDR3 spells CASSLAPRGELFF. CDR3 in DNA: TGCGCCAGCAGCTTGGCGCCGCGCGGGGAGCTGTTTTTT.

The chain is built from TRBV30 and TRBJ1-1; the D is unclear. Deletions cut 2 bases from V and 3 bases from J, with 13 bases between. This CDR3 is built from 14 residues. The germline V gene has CDR1 GTSNPN and CDR2 SVGIG (reference sequence). This CDR3 reads CAWSPSGWDTEAFF. In DNA, the CDR3 is TGTGCCTGGAGTCCCTCGGGGTGGGACACTGAAGCTTTCTTT.

The genes are TRBV19 and TRBJ1-2, with D uncertain. V lost 8 bases, J lost 5 bases, and 15 bases lay in between. CDR3 length: 13 residues. Germline V gene data show CDR1 as LNHDA and CDR2 as SQIVND (reference sequence). CDR3 in amino acids: CASAHGGRYGYTF. CDR3 coding DNA: TGTGCCAGTGCCCACGGCGGGAGGTATGGCTACACCTTC.

The J gene is TRBJ2-3, the V gene TRBV6-1; 12 bases fit TRBD2. Losses at the gene ends were 4 bases for V and 5 bases for J; bases not matched to a gene: 7. CDR3 size: 16 residues. The V gene's germline CDR1 is MNHNS and CDR2 SASEGT. This CDR3 is CASSAGLAGYGDTQYF. The CDR3 DNA reads TGTGCCAGCAGTGCCGGACTAGCGGGATACGGAGATACGCAGTATTTT.

V usage is TRBV2 and J usage is TRBJ2-7; 7 nucleotides line up with TRBD1. CDR1 is SNHLY and CDR2 is FYNNEI in the germline V gene. The CDR3 extends over 15 amino acids. The V and J ends lost 7 bases and 0 bases, in that order; junction bases with no gene match: 9. The CDR3, as DNA: TGTGCCAGCACTAAGGAGGACAGGAGCTCCTACGAGCAGTACTTC. The encoded protein is CASTKEDRSSYEQYF.

This clone was seen only a few times. V gene TRBV19 combines with J gene TRBJ2-7; TRBD2 aligns across 11 bases. Germline values: CDR1 LNHDA, CDR2 SQIVND (reference sequence). The CDR3 runs 16 residues. V dropped 5 bases and J dropped 5; count of bases not matched to a gene: 11. The CDR3 nucleotides are TGTGCCAGTAGTCCCGGGCTAGCGGGAGGTGCGGACGAGCAGTACTTC. This gives the protein CASSPGLAGGADEQYF.

This chain links TRBV5-6 with TRBJ2-3; 7 nucleotides line up with TRBD1. Germline V lookup: CDR1 SGHDT, CDR2 YYEEEE. V lost 3 bases, J lost 1 base, and 5 bases stayed unmatched. The CDR3 is made up of 15 amino acids. The DNA for the CDR3 is TGTGCCAGCAGCTCCCATACAGGGGGCACAGATACGCAGTATTTT. Translating gives CASSSHTGGTDTQYF.

The chain recombines TRBV19 with TRBJ1-2; D remains unclear. With 1 base removed from V and 3 bases from J, the gap between germline ends came to 6 bases. The CDR3 loop spans 13 amino acids. Germline-derived CDR1 and CDR2 are LNHDA and SQIVND (reference sequence). The CDR3 region has the DNA TGTGCCAGTAGTATAGGTCCTGACTATGGCTACACCTTC. It yields the protein CASSIGPDYGYTF.

The rearrangement joins TRBV5-4 to TRBJ2-5; TRBD2 matches 11 bases. CDR1 and CDR2 (germline): SGHNT, YYREEE (reference sequence). J was trimmed by 3 bases and V by 2 bases; bases with no gene match: 3. This CDR3 spans 15 amino acids. The CDR3 DNA is TGTGCCAGCAGCTTTAAACTAGCGGGAGAAGAGACCCAGTACTTC. Protein product: CASSFKLAGEETQYF. The full variable domain, with the rest looked up from reference TRBV5-4 and TRBJ2-5, is ETGVTQSPTHLIKTRGQQVTLRCSSQSGHNTVSWYQQALGQGPQFIFQYYREEENGRGNFPPRFSGLQFPNYSSELNVNALELDDSALYLCASSFKLAGEETQYFGPGTRLLVL.

V is TRBV19 and J is TRBJ1-1; the D is unclear. CDR1 and CDR2 (germline): LNHDA, SQIVND (reference sequence). The CDR3 covers 13 residues. Trimming shortened V by 3 bases and J by 2 bases, and 7 bases separated the two germline ends. The DNA for the CDR3 is TGTGCCAGTAGTATGGGAGGAAACACTGAAGCTTTCTTT. Amino acid sequence: CASSMGGNTEAFF.

This clone was picked up a small number of times. This chain joins TRBV29-1 and TRBJ1-1, with 7 bases that match TRBD1. CDR3 size: 12 residues. Germline CDR1 SQVTM, CDR2 ANQGSEA. Unmatched junction bases numbered 3, after V lost 7 bases and J lost 1 base. CDR3 DNA: TGCAGCGCTTACAGGGGGAACACTGAAGCTTTCTTT. Its protein is CSAYRGNTEAFF.

This clone was seen only a few times. The rearrangement uses TRBV5-1 and TRBJ2-7, with 7 bases aligning to TRBD2. From germline, CDR1 is SGHRS and CDR2 YFSETQ. The J segment lost 4 bases and the V segment lost 1 base, leaving 5 bases of the junction unmatched. CDR3 size: 14 residues. CDR3 coding DNA: TGCGCCAGCAGCTTGACGGCGGGGGAATACGAGCAGTACTTC. As protein: CASSLTAGEYEQYF.

This clone was found a few times. The V and J genes are TRBV28 and TRBJ2-1; D call uncertain. The CDR3 consists of 11 residues. V shed 7 bases and J shed 7 bases, with 8 bases lying between them. The V gene's germline CDR1 is MDHEN and CDR2 SYDVKM. In nucleotides, the CDR3 is TGTGCCAGCACCATTGAGAATGAGCAGTTCTTC. Translated: CASTIENEQFF.

V usage is TRBV10-3 and J usage is TRBJ2-1, with D perhaps matching TRBD2 (7 bases). The CDR3 sequence is 15 residues long. Germline V lookup: CDR1 ENHRY, CDR2 SYGVKD. The ends were cut back, 4 bases at V and 3 bases at J, with 13 bases in the middle. CDR3 region: CAISGTAGNYNEQFF. The CDR3, as DNA: TGTGCCATCAGTGGGACAGCGGGAAACTACAATGAGCAGTTCTTC.

The rearrangement links TRBV5-1 to TRBJ1-1, with 7 positions matching TRBD1. The CDR3 sequence is 13 residues long. With 4 bases clipped from V and 7 bases from J, the junction kept 7 bases outside the gene matches. Germline V gives CDR1 SGHRS, CDR2 YFSETQ. The CDR3 DNA sequence: TGCGCCAGCAGCGCTACAGGGGAAGGTGAAGCTTTCTTT. Protein sequence: CASSATGEGEAFF.

This chain connects TRBV10-3 to TRBJ2-5, with a weak D call TRBD1 (6 bases). Trimming took off 5 bases at V and 5 bases at J, with 12 bases between the two ends. This CDR3 has 13 amino acids. Germline CDR1 is ENHRY and CDR2 is SYGVKD. The CDR3 coding sequence is TGTGCCATCAGTTTTTCTGGGGGCGAGACCCAGTACTTC. This codes for CAISFSGGETQYF.

This clone was counted between two and nine times. The rearrangement links TRBV7-9 to TRBJ1-2; 9 positions match TRBD1. V trimming: 4 bases; J trimming: 7 bases; junction bases outside the gene matches: 4. The CDR3 consists of 13 residues. The germline CDR1 and CDR2 sequences are SEHNR and FQNEAQ (reference sequence). CDR3 DNA sequence: TGTGCCAGCAGCTATCCGGACAGGGGTGGCTACACCTTC. Translated, it gives CASSYPDRGGYTF.